The 11 T cell receptor beta chains presented below share a single source sample, sequenced in a study of shared clonotypes between healthy human individuals. Profiling relied on immunoSEQ multiplex PCR, and the TCRdb table lists in-frame clones only, not all of them. The data contain around 2.5 million clones, over 85% of them seen just once; the ten biggest clones take up approximately 0.37%. Sequenced sample: naive CD4+ T cells from PBMCs. Subset noted: CD45RA+ positively selected. These receptors originate from a man between 18 and 35 years old in good health. Some clones in this sample may be carry-over from other donors' samples.

This chain joins TRBV21-1 and TRBJ2-7; TRBD2, the table's D call, lacks a check against the DNA. TRBV21-1 is a pseudogene locus. The CDR3 loop spans 12 amino acids. The CDR3 nucleotides read TGTGCCAGCAGAGTCCTACCCTACGAGCAGTACTTC. Its translation: CASRVLPYEQYF.

V is TRBV27 and J is TRBJ2-2; D not certain. V was clipped by 5 bases and J by 5 bases, with 15 bases between them. The CDR3 contains 15 residues. The germline V gene has CDR1 MNHEY and CDR2 SMNVEV (reference sequence). The CDR3 bases are TGTGCCAGCAGTGTCGGGTCCTTTTTAACCGGGGAGCTGTTTTTT. It is translated as CASSVGSFLTGELFF.

The chain uses TRBV21-1 and TRBJ2-2; the tabulated D call, TRBD2, remains unverified against the DNA. TRBV21-1 is classified as a pseudogene. The CDR3 spans 21 residues. CDR3 amino acids: CASSTWATSGRNKANTGELFF. DNA of the CDR3: TGTGCCAGCAGCACCTGGGCGACTAGCGGGAGGAATAAAGCGAACACCGGGGAGCTGTTTTTT.

The chain joins TRBV30 to TRBJ2-2; D gene ambiguous. Germline V lookup: CDR1 GTSNPN, CDR2 SVGIG (reference sequence). The V end lost 2 bases, the J end lost 4 bases, and 11 bases lay between the germline ends. The CDR3 spans 14 residues. This CDR3 reads CAWSRNKPTGELFF. CDR3 nucleotide sequence: TGTGCCTGGAGTAGAAACAAGCCCACCGGGGAGCTGTTTTTT.

The chain employs TRBV28 and TRBJ1-2; 8 bases fit TRBD1. The J segment lost 3 bases and the V segment lost 6 bases, leaving 6 bases of the junction unmatched. Germline assignment: CDR1 MDHEN and CDR2 SYDVKM. This CDR3 spans 14 amino acids. The CDR3 DNA reads as TGTGCCAGCAGCTCCTCGGACAGGGACTATGGCTACACCTTC. Amino acid sequence: CASSSSDRDYGYTF.

This rearrangement joins TRBV5-6 to TRBJ2-7, with D perhaps matching TRBD1 (6 bases). Germline CDR1 SGHDT, CDR2 YYEEEE. Trimming cost V 4 bases and J 3 bases, with 17 bases left between them. This CDR3 is 15 amino acids long. The CDR3: CASSLGGTPLYEQYF. The CDR3 bases are TGTGCCAGCAGCCTAGGTGGGACACCACTCTACGAGCAGTACTTC. Drawing the rest from reference TRBV5-6 and TRBJ2-7, the complete variable domain is DAGVTQSPTHLIKTRGQQVTLRCSPKSGHDTVSWYQQALGQGPQFIFQYYEEEERQRGNFPDRFSGHQFPNYSSELNVNALLLGDSALYLCASSLGGTPLYEQYFGPGTRLTVT.

Of note for this clone: This specimen includes other DNA sequences encoding the same CDR3. The genes are TRBV5-1 and TRBJ1-5, with D perhaps matching TRBD1 (5 bases). Trimming cost V 1 base and J 1 base, with 9 bases left between them. CDR3 size: 15 residues. The germline CDR1 and CDR2 sequences are SGHRS and YFSETQ. The CDR3 DNA is TGCGCCAGCAGCTTGCAGGGTGGCAGCAATCAGCCCCAGCATTTT. It yields the protein CASSLQGGSNQPQHF.

CDR3 in DNA: TGTGCCAGCAGTTCCCAGGGAAAGGGTCCGCCCCAGCATTTT. This gives the protein CASSSQGKGPPQHF. The chain carries TRBV28 and TRBJ1-5; D perhaps matches TRBD1 (5 bases). This CDR3 spans 14 amino acids. Germline V gene sequence: CDR1 MDHEN, CDR2 SYDVKM. V shed 4 bases and J shed 9 bases, with 16 bases lying between them.

The rearrangement joins TRBV7-3 to TRBJ2-3, with D perhaps matching TRBD2 (5 bases). The CDR3 contains 17 residues. The V end lost 4 bases, the J end lost 3 bases, and 20 bases lay between the germline ends. Germline V gene sequence: CDR1 SGHTA, CDR2 FQGTGA. CDR3 bases: TGTGCCAGCAGCTCAATGCTCTCGAGGACGGGAACAGATACGCAGTATTTT. It is translated as CASSSMLSRTGTDTQYF.

The chain couples TRBV7-2 to TRBJ1-1, with a possible D match to TRBD1 (6 bases). V lost 3 bases to trimming and J lost 1 base, with 12 bases between them. This CDR3 comprises 15 residues. The germline CDR1 and CDR2 sequences are SGHTA and FQGNSA. Here the CDR3 DNA reads TGTGCCAGCAGCTTGGGGATACAGGGGAACACTGAAGCTTTCTTT. Amino acid sequence: CASSLGIQGNTEAFF.

The V gene is TRBV30, the J gene TRBJ2-2; D might be TRBD2 (6 bases). This CDR3 contains 12 residues. Germline-derived CDR1 and CDR2 are GTSNPN and SVGIG (reference sequence). CDR3 in amino acids: CASSENTGELFF. CDR3 DNA sequence: TGTGCATCTAGCGAGAACACCGGGGAGCTGTTTTTT.